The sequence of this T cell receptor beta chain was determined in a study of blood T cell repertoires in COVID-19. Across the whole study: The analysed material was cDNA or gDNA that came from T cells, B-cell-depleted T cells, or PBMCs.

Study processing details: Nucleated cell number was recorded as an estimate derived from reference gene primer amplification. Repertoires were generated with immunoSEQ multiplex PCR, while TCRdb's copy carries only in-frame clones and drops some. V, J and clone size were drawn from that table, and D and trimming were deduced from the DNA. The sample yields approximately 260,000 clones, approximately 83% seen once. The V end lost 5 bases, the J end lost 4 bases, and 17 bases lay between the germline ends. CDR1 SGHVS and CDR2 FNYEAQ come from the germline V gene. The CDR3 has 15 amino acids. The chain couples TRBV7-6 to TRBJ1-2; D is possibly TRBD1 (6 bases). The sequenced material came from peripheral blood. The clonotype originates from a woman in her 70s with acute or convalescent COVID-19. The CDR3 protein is CASSPVGGALYGYTF. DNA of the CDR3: TGTGCCAGCAGCCCCGTAGGGGGGGCCCTCTATGGCTACACCTTC.